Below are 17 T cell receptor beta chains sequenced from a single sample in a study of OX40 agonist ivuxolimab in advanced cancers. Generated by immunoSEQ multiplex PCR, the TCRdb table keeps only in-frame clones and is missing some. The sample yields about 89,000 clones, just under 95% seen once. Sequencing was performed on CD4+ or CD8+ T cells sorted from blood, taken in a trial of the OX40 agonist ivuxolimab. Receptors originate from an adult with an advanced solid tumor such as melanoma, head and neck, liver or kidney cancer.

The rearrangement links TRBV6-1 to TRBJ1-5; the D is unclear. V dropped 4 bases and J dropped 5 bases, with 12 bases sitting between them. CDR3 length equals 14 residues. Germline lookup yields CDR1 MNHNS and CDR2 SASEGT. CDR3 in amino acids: CASSGMGADQPQHF. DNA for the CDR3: TGTGCCAGCAGTGGGATGGGTGCTGATCAGCCCCAGCATTTT.

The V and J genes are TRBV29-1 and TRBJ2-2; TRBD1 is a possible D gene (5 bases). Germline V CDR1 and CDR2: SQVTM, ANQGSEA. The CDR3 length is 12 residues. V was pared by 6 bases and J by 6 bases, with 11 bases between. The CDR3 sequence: CSVPKGPGELFF. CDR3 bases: TGCAGCGTCCCCAAGGGGCCCGGGGAGCTGTTTTTT.

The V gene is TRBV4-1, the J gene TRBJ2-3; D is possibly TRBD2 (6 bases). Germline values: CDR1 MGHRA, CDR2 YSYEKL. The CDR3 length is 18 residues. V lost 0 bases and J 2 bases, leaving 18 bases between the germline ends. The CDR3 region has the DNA TGCGCCAGCAGCCAAGAGTCCGTCGTGGCGGGGAACACAGATACGCAGTATTTT. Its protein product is CASSQESVVAGNTDTQYF.

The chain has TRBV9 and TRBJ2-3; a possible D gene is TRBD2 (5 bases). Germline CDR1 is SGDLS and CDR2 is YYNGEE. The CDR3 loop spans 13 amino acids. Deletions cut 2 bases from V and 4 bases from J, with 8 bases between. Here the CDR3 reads CASSVGDADTQYF. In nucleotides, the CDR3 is TGTGCCAGCAGCGTCGGGGATGCAGATACGCAGTATTTT.

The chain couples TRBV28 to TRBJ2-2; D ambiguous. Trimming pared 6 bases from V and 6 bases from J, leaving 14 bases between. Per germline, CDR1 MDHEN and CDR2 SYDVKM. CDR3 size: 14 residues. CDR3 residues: CASRLRAWSGELFF. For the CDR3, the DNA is TGTGCCAGCAGACTCCGGGCCTGGTCCGGGGAGCTGTTTTTT.

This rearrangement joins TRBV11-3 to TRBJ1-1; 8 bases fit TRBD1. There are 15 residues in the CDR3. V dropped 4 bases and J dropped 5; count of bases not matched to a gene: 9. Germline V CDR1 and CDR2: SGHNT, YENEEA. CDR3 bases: TGTGCCAGCAGCTCGAGGACAGGGATGTCGACTGAAGCTTTCTTT. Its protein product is CASSSRTGMSTEAFF. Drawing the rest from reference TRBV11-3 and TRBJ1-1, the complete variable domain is EAGVVQSPRYKIIEKKQPVAFWCNPISGHNTLYWYLQNLGQGPELLIRYENEEAVDDSQLPKDRFSAERLKGVDSTLKIQPAELGDSAVYLCASSSRTGMSTEAFFGQGTRLTVV.

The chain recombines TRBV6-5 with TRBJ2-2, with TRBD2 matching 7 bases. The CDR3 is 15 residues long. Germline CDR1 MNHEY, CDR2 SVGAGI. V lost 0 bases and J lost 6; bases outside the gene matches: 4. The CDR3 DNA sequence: TGTGCCAGCAGTTACTCTTTGACTAGCTCCGGGGAGCTGTTTTTT. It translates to CASSYSLTSSGELFF.

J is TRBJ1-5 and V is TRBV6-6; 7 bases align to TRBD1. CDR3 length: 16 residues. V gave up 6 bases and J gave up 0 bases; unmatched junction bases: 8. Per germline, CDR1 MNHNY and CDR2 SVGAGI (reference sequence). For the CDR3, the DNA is TGTGCCAGCAGGACTGGACAGGAGTATAGCAATCAGCCCCAGCATTTT. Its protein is CASRTGQEYSNQPQHF.

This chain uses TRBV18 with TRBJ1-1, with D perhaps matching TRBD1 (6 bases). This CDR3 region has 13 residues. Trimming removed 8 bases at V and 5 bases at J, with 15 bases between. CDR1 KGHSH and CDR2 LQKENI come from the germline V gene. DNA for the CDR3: TGTGCCAGCGCTACCCAAGGGGGGACTGAAGCTTTCTTT. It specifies CASATQGGTEAFF.

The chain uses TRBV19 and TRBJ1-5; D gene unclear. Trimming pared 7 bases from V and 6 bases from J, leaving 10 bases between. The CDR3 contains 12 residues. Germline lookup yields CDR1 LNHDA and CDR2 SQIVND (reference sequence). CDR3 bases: TGTGCCAGTACCCTGTGGAGTCAGCCCCAGCATTTT. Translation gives CASTLWSQPQHF.

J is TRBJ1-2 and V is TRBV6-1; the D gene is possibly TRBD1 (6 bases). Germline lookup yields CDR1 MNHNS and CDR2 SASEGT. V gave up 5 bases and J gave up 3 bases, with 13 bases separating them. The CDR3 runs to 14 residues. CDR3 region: CASSYDGQHYGYTF. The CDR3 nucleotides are TGTGCCAGCAGTTATGATGGACAGCACTATGGCTACACCTTC.

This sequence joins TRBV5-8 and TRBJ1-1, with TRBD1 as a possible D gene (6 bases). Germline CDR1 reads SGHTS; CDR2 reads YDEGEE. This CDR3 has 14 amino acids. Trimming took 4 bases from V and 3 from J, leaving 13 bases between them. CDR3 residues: CASSAQGEYTEAFF. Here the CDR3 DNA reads TGTGCCAGCAGCGCACAGGGTGAGTACACTGAAGCTTTCTTT. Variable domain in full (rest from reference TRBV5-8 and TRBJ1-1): EAGVTQSPTHLIKTRGQQATLRCSPISGHTSVYWYQQALGLGLQFLLWYDEGEERNRGNFPPRFSGRQFPNYSSELNVNALELEDSALYLCASSAQGEYTEAFFGQGTRLTVV.

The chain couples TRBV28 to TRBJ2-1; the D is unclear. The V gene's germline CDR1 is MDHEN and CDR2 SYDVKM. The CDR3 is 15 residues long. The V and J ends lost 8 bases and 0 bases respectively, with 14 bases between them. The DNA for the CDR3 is TGTGCCAGCCTCCCTCAGGTGAACTCCTACAATGAGCAGTTCTTC. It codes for CASLPQVNSYNEQFF.

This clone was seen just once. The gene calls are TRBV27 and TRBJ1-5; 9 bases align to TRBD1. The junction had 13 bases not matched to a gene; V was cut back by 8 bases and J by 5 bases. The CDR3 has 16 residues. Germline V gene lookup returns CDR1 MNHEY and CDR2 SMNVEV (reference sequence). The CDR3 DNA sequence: TGTGCCAGCCTACCTCGTGGGACAGGGAAGGATCAGCCCCAGCATTTT. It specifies CASLPRGTGKDQPQHF.

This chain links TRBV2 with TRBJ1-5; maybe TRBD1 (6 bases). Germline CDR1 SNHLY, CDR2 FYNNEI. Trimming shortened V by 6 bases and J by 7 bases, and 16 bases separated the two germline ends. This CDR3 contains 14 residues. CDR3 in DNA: TGTGCCAGCAGGGCCCGCACAGGGAACCAGCCCCAGCATTTT. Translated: CASRARTGNQPQHF.

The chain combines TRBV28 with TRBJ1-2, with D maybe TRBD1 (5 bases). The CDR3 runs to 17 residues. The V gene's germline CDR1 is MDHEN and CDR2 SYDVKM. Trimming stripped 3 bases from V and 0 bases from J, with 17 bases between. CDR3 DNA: TGTGCCAGCAGTTTGAAGGGGCAGACAAAAGCTAACTATGGCTACACCTTC. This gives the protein CASSLKGQTKANYGYTF.

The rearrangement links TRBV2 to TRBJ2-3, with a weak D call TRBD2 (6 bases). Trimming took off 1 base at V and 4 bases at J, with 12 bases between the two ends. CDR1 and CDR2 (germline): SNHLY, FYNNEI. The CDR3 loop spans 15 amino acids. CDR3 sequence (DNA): TGTGCCAGCAGTGAAGGTGCGCGGGGAGCAGATACGCAGTATTTT. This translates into CASSEGARGADTQYF.